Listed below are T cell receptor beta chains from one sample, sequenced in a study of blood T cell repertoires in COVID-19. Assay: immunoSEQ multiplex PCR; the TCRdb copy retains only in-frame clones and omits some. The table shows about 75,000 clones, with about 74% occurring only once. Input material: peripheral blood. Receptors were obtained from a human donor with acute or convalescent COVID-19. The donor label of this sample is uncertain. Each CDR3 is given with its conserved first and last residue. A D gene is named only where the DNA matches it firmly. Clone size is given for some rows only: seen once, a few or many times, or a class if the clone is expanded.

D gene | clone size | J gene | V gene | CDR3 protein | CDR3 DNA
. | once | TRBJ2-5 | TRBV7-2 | CASSLAAQGQKTQYF | TGTGCCAGCAGCTTAGCGGCACAGGGTCAAAAGACCCAGTACTTC
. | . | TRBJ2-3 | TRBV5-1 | CASSPERPDTQYF | TGCGCCAGCAGCCCAGAGCGACCAGATACGCAGTATTTT
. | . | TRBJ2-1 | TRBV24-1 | CATSPGTYNEQFF | TGTGCCACCAGTCCAGGGACCTACAATGAGCAGTTCTTC
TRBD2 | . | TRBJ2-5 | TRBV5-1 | CASSEGGTSRETQYF | TGCGCCAGCAGCGAAGGTGGGACTAGCCGAGAGACCCAGTACTTC
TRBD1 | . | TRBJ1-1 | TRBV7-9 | CASSRDRNYANTEAFF | TGTGCCAGCAGCCGGGACAGGAACTATGCGAACACTGAAGCTTTCTTT
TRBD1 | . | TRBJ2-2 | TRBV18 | CASWDRANTGELFF | TGTGCCAGCTGGGACAGGGCAAACACCGGGGAGCTGTTTTTT
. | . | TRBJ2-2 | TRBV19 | CASIKGLPANTGELFF | TGTGCCAGTATTAAGGGACTTCCTGCGAACACCGGGGAGCTGTTTTTT
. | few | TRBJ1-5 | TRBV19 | CASSPRNQPQHF | TGTGCCAGTAGTCCCCGTAATCAGCCCCAGCATTTT
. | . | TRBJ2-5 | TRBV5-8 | CASRSQETQYF | TGTGCCAGCCGCTCACAAGAGACCCAGTACTTC
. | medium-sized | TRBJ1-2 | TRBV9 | CASSVSGGAYGYTF | TGTGCCAGCAGCGTTTCGGGAGGTGCGTATGGCTACACCTTC
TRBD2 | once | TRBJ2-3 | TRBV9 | CASSVSPSGGEDTQYF | TGTGCCAGCAGCGTATCGCCCAGCGGGGGGGAAGATACGCAGTATTTT
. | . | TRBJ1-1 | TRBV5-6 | CASILSRGAYMNTEAFF | TGTGCCAGCATCCTCAGTCGTGGAGCTTACATGAACACTGAAGCTTTCTTT
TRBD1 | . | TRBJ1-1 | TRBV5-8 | CASTGQYSLSEAFF | TGTGCCAGCACGGGACAGTATTCCCTTTCTGAAGCTTTCTTT
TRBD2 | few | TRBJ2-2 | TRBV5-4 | CASSLGGLAGDGELFF | TGTGCCAGCAGCTTGGGAGGACTAGCGGGAGACGGGGAGCTGTTTTTT
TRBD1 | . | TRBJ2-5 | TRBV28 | CASNPGTGRTETQYF | TGTGCCAGCAACCCTGGGACAGGGCGGACGGAGACCCAGTACTTC
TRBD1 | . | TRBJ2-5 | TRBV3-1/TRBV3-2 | CASSPSGGASLETQYF | TGTGCCAGCAGCCCTTCAGGGGGCGCATCCTTAGAGACCCAGTACTTC
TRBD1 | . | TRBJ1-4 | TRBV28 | CASRNPGQGGEKLFF | TGTGCCAGCAGAAATCCGGGACAGGGTGGTGAAAAACTGTTTTTT
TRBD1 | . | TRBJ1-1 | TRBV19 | CASSNRGRVGTEAFF | TGTGCCAGTAGTAACAGGGGGCGCGTAGGTACTGAAGCTTTCTTT
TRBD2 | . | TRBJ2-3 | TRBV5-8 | CASSLYLAGADTQYF | TGTGCCAGCAGCTTGTACCTAGCGGGGGCAGATACGCAGTATTTT
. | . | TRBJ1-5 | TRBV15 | CATSSRQGNQPQHF | TGTGCCACCAGCTCCCGACAGGGCAATCAGCCCCAGCATTTT
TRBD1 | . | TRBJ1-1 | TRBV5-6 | CASSVVTGGSLPNTEAFF | TGTGCCAGCAGCGTAGTAACAGGGGGTAGCCTCCCTAACACTGAAGCTTTCTTT
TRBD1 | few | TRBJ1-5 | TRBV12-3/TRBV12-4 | CASRRDRSQPQHF | TGTGCCAGCAGACGGGACAGAAGTCAGCCCCAGCATTTT
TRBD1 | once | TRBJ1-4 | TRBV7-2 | CASSSGQGKEKLFF | TGTGCCAGCAGCTCGGGACAGGGGAAAGAAAAACTGTTTTTT
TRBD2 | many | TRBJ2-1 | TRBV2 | CASSLVGGGTSDYNEQFF | TGTGCCAGCAGTTTGGTCGGTGGGGGGACTAGCGACTACAATGAGCAGTTCTTC
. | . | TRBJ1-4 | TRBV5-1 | CASSLGQVLNEKLFF | TGCGCCAGCAGCTTAGGTCAGGTACTTAATGAAAAACTGTTTTTT
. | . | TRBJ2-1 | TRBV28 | CASSPGHYNEQFF | TGTGCCAGCAGTCCAGGACACTACAATGAGCAGTTCTTC
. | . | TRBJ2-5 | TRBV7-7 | CASSSLRSGEETQYF | TGTGCTAGCAGCTCCCTCAGATCGGGGGAGGAGACCCAGTACTTC
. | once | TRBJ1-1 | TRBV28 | CASSSPRGWTEAFF | TGTGCCAGCAGTAGTCCCCGGGGATGGACTGAAGCTTTCTTT
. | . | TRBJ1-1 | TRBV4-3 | CASSQEATVNTEAFF | TGCGCCAGCAGCCAAGAGGCGACAGTGAACACTGAAGCTTTCTTT